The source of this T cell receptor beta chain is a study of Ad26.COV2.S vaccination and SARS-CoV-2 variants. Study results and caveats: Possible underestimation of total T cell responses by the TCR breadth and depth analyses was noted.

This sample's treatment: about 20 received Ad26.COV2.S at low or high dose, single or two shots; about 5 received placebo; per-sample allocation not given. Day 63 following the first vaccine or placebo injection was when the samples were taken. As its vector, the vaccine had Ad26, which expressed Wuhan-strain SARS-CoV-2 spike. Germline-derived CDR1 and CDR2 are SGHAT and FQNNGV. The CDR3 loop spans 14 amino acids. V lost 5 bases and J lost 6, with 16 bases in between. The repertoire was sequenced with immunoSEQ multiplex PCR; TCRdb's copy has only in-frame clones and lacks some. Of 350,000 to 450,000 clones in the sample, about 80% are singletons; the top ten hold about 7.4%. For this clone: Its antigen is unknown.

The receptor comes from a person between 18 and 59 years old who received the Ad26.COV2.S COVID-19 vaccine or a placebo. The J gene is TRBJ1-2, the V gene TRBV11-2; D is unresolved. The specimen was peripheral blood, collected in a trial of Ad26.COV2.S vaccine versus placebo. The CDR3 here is CASSTAPRTNGYTF. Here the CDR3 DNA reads TGTGCCAGCAGCACCGCTCCACGGACGAATGGCTACACCTTC.